A single sample is the source of the 25 T cell receptor beta chains below, sequenced in a study of cytomegalovirus exposure and HLA in healthy donors. The PCR ran on 60 Vbeta and 13 Jbeta primers. TCRdb keeps only in-frame clones here, not all; method: immunoSEQ multiplex PCR. Here the sample spans approximately 140,000 clones, 65% to 80% being singletons. Sequenced material: PBMCs. These receptors originate from a woman aged 45-65 years in good health and CMV-seropositive.

V gene TRBV13 combines with J gene TRBJ1-6, with 8 bases matching TRBD1. Germline V CDR1 and CDR2: PRHDT, FYEKMQ (reference sequence). The V gene end was trimmed by 4 bases and the J gene end by 6 bases; junction bases not matched to a gene: 8. CDR3 length: 16 residues. The CDR3 region has the DNA TGTGCCAGCAGCTCAAGGACAGGGCCTCTTAATTCACCCCTCCACTTT. This codes for CASSSRTGPLNSPLHF.

The chain is built from TRBV4-1 and TRBJ1-5, with D unresolved. The germline V gene has CDR1 MGHRA and CDR2 YSYEKL. V gave up 1 base and J gave up 4 bases, with 5 bases separating them. This CDR3 comprises 13 residues. Here the CDR3 DNA reads TGCGCCAGCAGCCAAGGGAGAAATCAGCCCCAGCATTTT. Amino acid sequence: CASSQGRNQPQHF.

The rearrangement links TRBV6-5 to TRBJ1-2, with 7 bases that match TRBD1. The CDR3 sequence is 14 residues long. From germline, CDR1 is MNHEY and CDR2 SVGAGI. Losses at the gene ends were 0 bases for V and 6 bases for J; bases not matched to a gene: 4. The CDR3 nucleotides are TGTGCCAGCAGTTACTCTAGGGGGCATCATGGCTACACCTTC. As protein: CASSYSRGHHGYTF.

The chain recombines TRBV10-1 with TRBJ1-1; TRBD1 matches 9 bases. Per the germline V gene, CDR1 is WNHNN and CDR2 is SYGVQD (reference sequence). The ends lost 6 bases at V and 4 bases at J; junction bases unmatched: 9. The CDR3 has 15 residues. The CDR3 protein is CASSGDREGSTEAFF. As DNA, the CDR3 is TGCGCCAGCAGCGGGGACAGGGAGGGGAGCACTGAAGCTTTCTTT.

This clone was detected once. The CDR3 bases are TGCGCCAGCAGCTTGATAGGGACAGCAGAAGAGACCCAGTACTTC. It codes for CASSLIGTAEETQYF. The gene calls are TRBV5-1 and TRBJ2-5; TRBD1 aligns across 7 bases. The CDR3 runs to 15 residues. Germline trimming cut 1 base from V and 3 bases from J; bases unmatched to any gene: 6. Germline CDR1 SGHRS, CDR2 YFSETQ.

This chain uses TRBV5-1 with TRBJ1-2; 7 bases agree with TRBD1. V was clipped by 0 bases and J by 2 bases; unmatched bases: 7. Germline-derived CDR1 and CDR2 are SGHRS and YFSETQ. The CDR3 is made up of 16 amino acids. CDR3: CASSLGPGTVNYGYTF. CDR3 coding DNA: TGCGCCAGCAGCTTGGGACCCGGGACAGTGAACTATGGCTACACCTTC.

The V and J genes are TRBV29-1 and TRBJ2-5; D might be TRBD2 (5 bases). The CDR3 runs 12 residues. Germline V gene lookup returns CDR1 SQVTM and CDR2 ANQGSEA. Trimming removed 4 bases from V and 5 bases from J, with 11 bases in between. The CDR3 loop reads CSVGRGSETQYF. CDR3 DNA sequence: TGCAGCGTTGGCCGGGGAAGCGAGACCCAGTACTTC. Combining the CDR3 with reference TRBV29-1 and TRBJ2-5 gives the whole variable domain SAVISQKPSRDICQRGTSLTIQCQVDSQVTMMFWYRQQPGQSLTLIATANQGSEATYESGFVIDKFPISRPNLTFSTLTVSNMSPEDSSIYLCSVGRGSETQYFGPGTRLLVL.

This chain links TRBV15 with TRBJ1-2; TRBD1 agrees at 8 bases. The CDR3 sequence is 14 residues long. Trimming cost V 0 bases and J 6 bases; bases outside gene matches: 3. In germline, CDR1 is LNHNV, CDR2 YYDKDF (reference sequence). The CDR3, as DNA: TGTGCCACCAGCAGAGAGGTACAGGGGGATGGCTACACCTTC. Protein product: CATSREVQGDGYTF.

The rearrangement joins TRBV5-4 to TRBJ2-7, with 13 bases matching TRBD2. Per germline, CDR1 SGHNT and CDR2 YYREEE (reference sequence). This CDR3 has 16 amino acids. The ends lost 4 bases at V and 6 bases at J; junction bases unmatched: 10. The DNA for the CDR3 is TGTGCCAGCAGCCCCGGGACTAGCGGGGCGGAGGGCGAGCAGTACTTC. Its translation: CASSPGTSGAEGEQYF. Combining the CDR3 with reference TRBV5-4 and TRBJ2-7 gives the whole variable domain ETGVTQSPTHLIKTRGQQVTLRCSSQSGHNTVSWYQQALGQGPQFIFQYYREEENGRGNFPPRFSGLQFPNYSSELNVNALELDDSALYLCASSPGTSGAEGEQYFGPGTRLTVT.

The chain uses TRBV9 and TRBJ1-1, with 8 bases identical to TRBD1. This CDR3 spans 16 amino acids. The junction had 6 bases not matched to a gene; V was cut back by 0 bases and J by 2 bases. The germline CDR1 and CDR2 sequences are SGDLS and YYNGEE. The CDR3 spells CASSVGAGGLNTEAFF. CDR3 DNA sequence: TGTGCCAGCAGCGTAGGGGCAGGGGGCTTAAACACTGAAGCTTTCTTT.

This clone occurred a few times. This chain connects TRBV2 to TRBJ2-7; 12 nucleotides agree with TRBD1. Germline assignment: CDR1 SNHLY and CDR2 FYNNEI. The CDR3 covers 14 residues. J lost 4 bases, V lost 7 bases, and 5 bases had no gene match. CDR3 DNA sequence: TGTGCCAGCAAAGGGACAGGGGGCAGATACGAGCAGTACTTC. Translation gives CASKGTGGRYEQYF.

The chain couples TRBV30 to TRBJ1-5, with unresolved D. The germline V gene encodes CDR1 GTSNPN and CDR2 SVGIG (reference sequence). V gave up 1 base and J gave up 14 bases, with 21 bases separating them. This CDR3 is built from 14 residues. The CDR3 DNA is TGTGCCTGGAGTGATCCCCCCCGAGGAGGGCCGGAGCATTTT. Translating it yields CAWSDPPRGGPEHF.

This clone occurred once. The rearrangement joins TRBV7-9 to TRBJ2-2; D is perhaps TRBD1 (5 bases). Germline-derived CDR1 and CDR2 are SEHNR and FQNEAQ (reference sequence). CDR3 length: 17 residues. Trimming removed 4 bases at V and 4 bases at J, with 19 bases between. DNA of the CDR3: TGTGCCAGCAGCTCGACCTCTCAAACGACAGTCACCGGGGAGCTGTTTTTT. Encoded protein: CASSSTSQTTVTGELFF.

This rearrangement joins TRBV27 to TRBJ2-5, with 12 positions matching TRBD1. With 5 bases clipped from V and 5 bases from J, the junction kept 18 bases outside the gene matches. Germline V lookup: CDR1 MNHEY, CDR2 SMNVEV (reference sequence). CDR3 size: 19 residues. The CDR3 loop is CASSPAPSGTGGSGETQYF. The CDR3 DNA is TGTGCCAGCAGTCCCGCCCCATCCGGGACAGGGGGCTCGGGCGAGACCCAGTACTTC.

The J gene is TRBJ1-2, the V gene TRBV28; TRBD1 aligns across 9 bases. The V gene end was trimmed by 5 bases and the J gene end by 4 bases; junction bases not matched to a gene: 8. Germline-derived CDR1 and CDR2 are MDHEN and SYDVKM. The CDR3 is 15 amino acids. CDR3 sequence reads: CASSPGDREGYGYTF. The CDR3 bases are TGTGCCAGCAGTCCAGGGGACAGGGAAGGCTATGGCTACACCTTC.

The chain uses TRBV6-5 and TRBJ2-5, with TRBD1 identical over 9 bases. With the DNA end fitting TRBJ2-7 better, the J assignment may be wrong. The CDR3 totals 13 residues. Germline V CDR1 and CDR2: MNHEY, SVGAGI. In DNA form, the CDR3 reads TGTGCCAGCACGCGGACAGGGGAGGACGAGCAGTACTTC. Protein: CASTRTGEDEQYF.

As concerns this clone: Mismatch with germline at one junction end may stem from a read error. The chain joins TRBV29-1 to TRBJ1-4; 7 positions agree with TRBD1. This CDR3 is 13 amino acids long. Germline CDR1 is SQVTM and CDR2 is ANQGSEA. DNA for the CDR3: TGCAGCGTTGAGGAACAGGGGACTGAACAACTGTTTTTT. It encodes CSVEEQGTEQLFF.

The chain links TRBV15 to TRBJ2-5, with D possibly being TRBD1 (5 bases). The tail of the sequence fits TRBJ2-7 better, so the J call may be wrong. CDR1 LNHNV and CDR2 YYDKDF come from the germline V gene (reference sequence). This CDR3 contains 14 residues. The CDR3 nucleotides read TGTGCCACCAGCAGAAGACAGAACTCCTACGAGCAGTACTTC. This codes for CATSRRQNSYEQYF.

The chain uses TRBV6-1 and TRBJ2-1, with D possibly being TRBD1 (6 bases). This CDR3 is 13 amino acids long. Germline V gene lookup returns CDR1 MNHNS and CDR2 SASEGT. The V gene lost 7 bases and the J gene lost 4 bases, with 11 bases spanning the gap. The CDR3 is CASIHRVYNEQFF. DNA for the CDR3: TGTGCCAGCATCCACAGGGTTTACAATGAGCAGTTCTTC.

The rearrangement joins TRBV11-2 to TRBJ2-5; no reliable D call. The assigned J gene may be wrong: the sequence end matches TRBJ2-7 better. This CDR3 has 12 amino acids. CDR1 SGHAT and CDR2 FQNNGV come from the germline V gene. CDR3 sequence: CASSFYYYEQYF. The CDR3 coding sequence is TGTGCCAGCAGCTTTTACTACTACGAGCAGTACTTC.

The chain couples TRBV10-3 to TRBJ2-7, with 7 bases aligning to TRBD1. Germline trimming cut 4 bases from V and 1 base from J; bases unmatched to any gene: 1. Germline V gene data show CDR1 as ENHRY and CDR2 as SYGVKD. CDR3 length equals 13 residues. CDR3 DNA: TGTGCCATCAGTGTGGACAGGTCCTACGAGCAGTACTTC. Protein: CAISVDRSYEQYF.

The rearrangement uses TRBV7-2 and TRBJ1-4; D is unclear. This CDR3 comprises 14 residues. Trimming removed 1 base from V and 7 bases from J, with 10 bases in between. Germline V CDR1 and CDR2: SGHTA, FQGNSA. CDR3 in amino acids: CASSLDFSPEKLFF. DNA for the CDR3: TGTGCCAGCAGCTTAGATTTTTCTCCTGAAAAACTGTTTTTT.

The V gene is TRBV7-9, the J gene TRBJ2-2; D unclear. The CDR3 spans 18 residues. Germline V gene data show CDR1 as SEHNR and CDR2 as FQNEAQ (reference sequence). Trimming stripped 6 bases from V and 3 bases from J, with 23 bases between. This CDR3 reads CASSEESVGDVDTGELFF. Here the CDR3 DNA reads TGTGCCAGCAGTGAGGAATCAGTAGGAGACGTCGACACCGGGGAGCTGTTTTTT.

The chain combines TRBV28 with TRBJ1-5, with 7 bases lining up with TRBD1. The CDR3 length is 13 residues. CDR1 and CDR2 from the germline V gene are MDHEN and SYDVKM. V gave up 6 bases and J gave up 5 bases; unmatched junction bases: 4. In nucleotides, the CDR3 is TGTGCCAGCAGGAGGCAGGGGGATCAGCCCCAGCATTTT. This sequence encodes CASRRQGDQPQHF.

This clone turned up a few times. The sample carries other DNA sequences with the same CDR3. The chain combines TRBV7-9 with TRBJ1-1, with D uncertain. This CDR3 spans 15 amino acids. Trimming cost V 1 base and J 1 base, with 10 bases left between them. The germline V gene encodes CDR1 SEHNR and CDR2 FQNEAQ (reference sequence). The CDR3 DNA reads TGTGCCAGCAGCTTAGTCTCAGGCCGGAACACTGAAGCTTTCTTT. Translation: CASSLVSGRNTEAFF.